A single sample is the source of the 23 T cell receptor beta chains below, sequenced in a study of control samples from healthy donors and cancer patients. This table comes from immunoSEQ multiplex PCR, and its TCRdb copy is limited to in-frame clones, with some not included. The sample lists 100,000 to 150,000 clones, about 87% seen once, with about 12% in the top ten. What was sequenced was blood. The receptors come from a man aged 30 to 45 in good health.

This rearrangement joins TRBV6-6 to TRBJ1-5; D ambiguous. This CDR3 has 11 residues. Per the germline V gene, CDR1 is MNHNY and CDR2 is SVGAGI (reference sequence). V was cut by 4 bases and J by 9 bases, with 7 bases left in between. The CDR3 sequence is CASSSLGPQHF. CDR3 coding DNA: TGTGCCAGCAGTTCCCTAGGGCCCCAGCATTTT.

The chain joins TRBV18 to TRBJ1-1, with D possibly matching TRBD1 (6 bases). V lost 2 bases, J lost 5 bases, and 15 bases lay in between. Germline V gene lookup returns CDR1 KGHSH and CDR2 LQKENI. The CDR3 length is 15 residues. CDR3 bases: TGTGCCAGCTCACCAAGGGGGGCTGAGGGTACTGAAGCTTTCTTT. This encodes CASSPRGAEGTEAFF.

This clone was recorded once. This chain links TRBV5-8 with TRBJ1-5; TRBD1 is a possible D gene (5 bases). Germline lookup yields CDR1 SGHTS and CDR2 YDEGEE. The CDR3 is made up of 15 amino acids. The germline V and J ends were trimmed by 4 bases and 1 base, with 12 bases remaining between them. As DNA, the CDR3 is TGTGCCAGCAGCCCGAGAAGGGGAAGCAATCAGCCCCAGCATTTT. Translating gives CASSPRRGSNQPQHF.

The chain's CDR3 is CASNGRGTDTQYF. The DNA for the CDR3 is TGTGCCAGTAACGGGCGGGGCACAGATACGCAGTATTTT. The V gene is TRBV19, the J gene TRBJ2-3, with D possibly TRBD2 on 5 matching bases. Germline V gene lookup returns CDR1 LNHDA and CDR2 SQIVND (reference sequence). CDR3 length: 13 residues. With 7 bases removed from V and 1 base from J, the gap between germline ends came to 9 bases.

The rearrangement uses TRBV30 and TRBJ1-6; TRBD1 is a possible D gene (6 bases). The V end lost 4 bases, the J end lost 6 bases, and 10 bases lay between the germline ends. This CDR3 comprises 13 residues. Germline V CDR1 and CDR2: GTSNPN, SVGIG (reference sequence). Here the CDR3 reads CAWKGVVNSPLHF. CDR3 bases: TGTGCCTGGAAGGGGGTTGTTAATTCACCCCTCCACTTT.

CDR3 residues: CASSPAGGPLGELFF. The CDR3 nucleotides are TGCGCCAGCAGCCCAGCGGGGGGGCCCCTCGGGGAGCTGTTTTTT. The chain is built from TRBV5-1 and TRBJ2-2; 10 bases are a match to TRBD2. V lost 4 bases, J lost 7 bases, and 7 bases stayed unmatched. Germline lookup yields CDR1 SGHRS and CDR2 YFSETQ. This CDR3 has 15 amino acids.

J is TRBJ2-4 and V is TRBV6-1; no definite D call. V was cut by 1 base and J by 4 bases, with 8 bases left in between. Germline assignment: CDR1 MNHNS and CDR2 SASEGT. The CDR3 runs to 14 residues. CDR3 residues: CASSEGQLKNIQYF. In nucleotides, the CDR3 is TGTGCCAGCAGTGAAGGTCAGCTGAAAAACATTCAGTACTTC.

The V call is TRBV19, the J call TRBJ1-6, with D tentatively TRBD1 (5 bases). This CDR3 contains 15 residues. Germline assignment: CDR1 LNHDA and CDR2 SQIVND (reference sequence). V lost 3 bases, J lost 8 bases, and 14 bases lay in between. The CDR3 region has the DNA TGTGCCAGTAGTATGTTGGGCAGGGCGGATTCACCCCTCCACTTT. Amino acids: CASSMLGRADSPLHF.

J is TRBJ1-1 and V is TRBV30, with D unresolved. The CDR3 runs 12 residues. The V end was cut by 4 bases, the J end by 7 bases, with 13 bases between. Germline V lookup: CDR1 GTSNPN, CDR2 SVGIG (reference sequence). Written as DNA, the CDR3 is TGTGCCTGGATGGGTTTCGCGTATGAAGCTTTCTTT. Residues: CAWMGFAYEAFF. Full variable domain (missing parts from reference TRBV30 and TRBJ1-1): SQTIHQWPATLVQPVGSPLSLECTVEGTSNPNLYWYRQAAGRGLQLLFYSVGIGQISSEVPQNLSASRPQDRQFILSSKKLLLSDSGFYLCAWMGFAYEAFFGQGTRLTVV.

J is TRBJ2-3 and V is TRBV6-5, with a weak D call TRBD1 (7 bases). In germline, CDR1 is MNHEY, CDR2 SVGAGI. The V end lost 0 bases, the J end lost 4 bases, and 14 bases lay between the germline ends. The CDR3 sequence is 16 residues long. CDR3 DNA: TGTGCCAGCAGTTACTCGGGACTCCAGGGGGCAGATACGCAGTATTTT. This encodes CASSYSGLQGADTQYF.

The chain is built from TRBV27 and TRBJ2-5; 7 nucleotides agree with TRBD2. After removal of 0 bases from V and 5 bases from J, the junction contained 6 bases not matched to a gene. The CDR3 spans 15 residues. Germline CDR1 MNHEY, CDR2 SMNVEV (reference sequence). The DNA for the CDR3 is TGTGCCAGCAGTTTATCGTGGCTAGCGGTGGAGACCCAGTACTTC. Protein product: CASSLSWLAVETQYF.

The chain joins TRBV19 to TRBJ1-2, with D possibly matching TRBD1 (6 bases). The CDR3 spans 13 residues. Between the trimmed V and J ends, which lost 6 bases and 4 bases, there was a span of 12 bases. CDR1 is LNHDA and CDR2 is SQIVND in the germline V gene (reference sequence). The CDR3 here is CASSPGQRYGYTF. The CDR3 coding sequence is TGTGCCAGTAGCCCAGGACAGCGCTATGGCTACACCTTC.

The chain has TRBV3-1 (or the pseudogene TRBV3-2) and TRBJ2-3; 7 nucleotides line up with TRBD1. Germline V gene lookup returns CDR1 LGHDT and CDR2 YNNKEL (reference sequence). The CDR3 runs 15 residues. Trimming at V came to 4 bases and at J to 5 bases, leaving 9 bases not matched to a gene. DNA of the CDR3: TGTGCCAGCAGCCCCCGACAGGGCGAGAGAGATACGCAGTATTTT. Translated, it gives CASSPRQGERDTQYF.

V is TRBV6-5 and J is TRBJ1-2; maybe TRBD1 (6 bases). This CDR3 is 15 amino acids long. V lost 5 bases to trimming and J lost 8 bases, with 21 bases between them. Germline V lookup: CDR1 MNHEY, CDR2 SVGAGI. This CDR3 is CASSTPSTGLKGYTF. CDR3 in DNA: TGTGCCAGCAGTACCCCTTCCACAGGGCTAAAGGGCTACACCTTC.

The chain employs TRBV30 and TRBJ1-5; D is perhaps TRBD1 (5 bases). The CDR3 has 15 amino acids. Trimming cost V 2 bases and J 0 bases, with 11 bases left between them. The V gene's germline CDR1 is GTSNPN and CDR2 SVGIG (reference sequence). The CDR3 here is CAWSLDSHSNQPQHF. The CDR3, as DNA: TGTGCCTGGAGTTTAGACAGTCATAGCAATCAGCCCCAGCATTTT.

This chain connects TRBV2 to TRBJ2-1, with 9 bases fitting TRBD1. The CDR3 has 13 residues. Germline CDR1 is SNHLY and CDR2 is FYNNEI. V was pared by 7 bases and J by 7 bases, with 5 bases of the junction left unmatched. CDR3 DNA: TGTGCCAGCAAGAGAGGGACAGGGAATGAGCAGTTCTTC. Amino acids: CASKRGTGNEQFF.

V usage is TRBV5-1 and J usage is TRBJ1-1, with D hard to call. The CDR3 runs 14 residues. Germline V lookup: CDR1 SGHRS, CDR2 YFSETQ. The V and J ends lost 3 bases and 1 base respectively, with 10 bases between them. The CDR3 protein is CASSSEPRNTEAFF. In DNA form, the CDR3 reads TGCGCCAGCAGCTCAGAGCCCAGGAACACTGAAGCTTTCTTT.

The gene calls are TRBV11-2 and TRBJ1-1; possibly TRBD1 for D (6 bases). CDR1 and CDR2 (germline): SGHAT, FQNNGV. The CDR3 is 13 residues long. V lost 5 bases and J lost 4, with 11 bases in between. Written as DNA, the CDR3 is TGTGCCAGCAGCCTCACAGGGCCCACTGAAGCTTTCTTT. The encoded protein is CASSLTGPTEAFF.

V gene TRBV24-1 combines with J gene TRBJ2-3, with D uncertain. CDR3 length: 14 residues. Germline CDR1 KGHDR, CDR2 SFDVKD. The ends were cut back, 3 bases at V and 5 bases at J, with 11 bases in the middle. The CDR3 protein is CATSDQALGDTQYF. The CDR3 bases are TGTGCCACCAGTGATCAGGCATTGGGAGATACGCAGTATTTT.

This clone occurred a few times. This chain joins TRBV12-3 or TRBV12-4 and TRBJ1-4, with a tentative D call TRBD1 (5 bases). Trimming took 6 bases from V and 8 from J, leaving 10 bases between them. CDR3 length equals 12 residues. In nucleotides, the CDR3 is TGTGCCAGCAGATCCGGGACGGAAAAACTGTTTTTT. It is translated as CASRSGTEKLFF.

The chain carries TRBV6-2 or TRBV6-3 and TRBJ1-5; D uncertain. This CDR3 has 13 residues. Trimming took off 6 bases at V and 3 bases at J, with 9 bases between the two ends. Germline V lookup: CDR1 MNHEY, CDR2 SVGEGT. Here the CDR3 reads CASSISNNQPQHF. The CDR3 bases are TGTGCCAGCAGCATAAGTAACAATCAGCCCCAGCATTTT.

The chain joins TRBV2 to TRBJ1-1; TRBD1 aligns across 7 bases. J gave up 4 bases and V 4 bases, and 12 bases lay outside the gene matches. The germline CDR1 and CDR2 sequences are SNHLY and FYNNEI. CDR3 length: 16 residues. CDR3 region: CASSGTPERQGTEAFF. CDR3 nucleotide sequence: TGTGCCAGCAGTGGGACCCCGGAGAGACAGGGCACTGAAGCTTTCTTT.

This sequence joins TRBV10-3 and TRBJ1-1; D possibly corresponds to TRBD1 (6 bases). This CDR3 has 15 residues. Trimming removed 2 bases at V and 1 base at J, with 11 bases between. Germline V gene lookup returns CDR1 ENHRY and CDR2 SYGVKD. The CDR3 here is CAISEGGGQNTEAFF. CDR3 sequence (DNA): TGTGCCATCAGTGAGGGGGGCGGCCAGAACACTGAAGCTTTCTTT.